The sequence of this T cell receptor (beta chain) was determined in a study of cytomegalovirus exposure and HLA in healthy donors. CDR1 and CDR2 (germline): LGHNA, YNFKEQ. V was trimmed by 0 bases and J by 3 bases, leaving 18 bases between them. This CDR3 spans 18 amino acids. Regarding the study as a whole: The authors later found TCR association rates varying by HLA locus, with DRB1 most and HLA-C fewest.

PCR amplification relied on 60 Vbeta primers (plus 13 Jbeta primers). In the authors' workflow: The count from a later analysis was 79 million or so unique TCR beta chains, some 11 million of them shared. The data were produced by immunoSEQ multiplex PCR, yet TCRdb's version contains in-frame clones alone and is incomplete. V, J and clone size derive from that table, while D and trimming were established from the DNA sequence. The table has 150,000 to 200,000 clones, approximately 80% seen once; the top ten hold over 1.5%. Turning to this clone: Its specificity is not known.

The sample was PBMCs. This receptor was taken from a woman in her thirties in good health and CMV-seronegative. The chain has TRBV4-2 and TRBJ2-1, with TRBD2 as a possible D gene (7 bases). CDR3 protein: CASSQDLGRGGDYNEQFF. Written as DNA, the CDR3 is TGTGCCAGCAGCCAAGATTTGGGTAGGGGGGGGGACTACAATGAGCAGTTCTTC.